This passage covers 20 T cell receptor beta chains from one sample sequenced in a study of blood T cell repertoires in COVID-19. Only in-frame clones appear in the TCRdb table, and some are missing; sequencing was by immunoSEQ multiplex PCR. This table holds about 50,000 clones, approximately 86% found once. The specimen was PBMCs or T cells enriched from blood (not recorded which). These receptors came from a woman aged 45-59 years who had recovered from COVID-19.

The CDR3 DNA reads TGTGCCAGCTATACCCCGGGTAGAGAGACCCAGTACTTC. Translated: CASYTPGRETQYF. The genes are TRBV28 and TRBJ2-5; D gene unclear. Trimming left V 8 bases short and J 4 bases short, with 14 bases between. The CDR3 loop spans 13 amino acids. Germline lookup yields CDR1 MDHEN and CDR2 SYDVKM.

V usage is TRBV15 and J usage is TRBJ1-1, with 7 bases fitting TRBD1. The germline V gene has CDR1 LNHNV and CDR2 YYDKDF (reference sequence). After removal of 1 base from V and 1 base from J, the junction contained 9 bases not matched to a gene. This CDR3 region has 17 residues. The CDR3 DNA is TGTGCCACCAGCAGAGGGATAGGGGACAGCTGGAACACTGAAGCTTTCTTT. Encoded protein: CATSRGIGDSWNTEAFF. The entire variable domain, with the rest obtained from reference TRBV15 and TRBJ1-1, is as follows: DAMVIQNPRYQVTQFGKPVTLSCSQTLNHNVMYWYQQKSSQAPKLLFHYYDKDFNNEADTPDNFQSRRPNTSFCFLDIRSPGLGDTAMYLCATSRGIGDSWNTEAFFGQGTRLTVV.

The chain joins TRBV2 to TRBJ1-5; TRBD1 matches 7 bases. J gave up 6 bases and V 1 base, and 6 bases lay outside the gene matches. The germline CDR1 and CDR2 sequences are SNHLY and FYNNEI. The CDR3 consists of 15 residues. The CDR3 is CASSEVDRDAQPQHF. CDR3 nucleotide sequence: TGTGCCAGCAGTGAAGTAGACAGGGACGCTCAGCCCCAGCATTTT.

The V and J genes are TRBV28 and TRBJ2-7; 8 nucleotides align to TRBD2. CDR1 and CDR2 (germline): MDHEN, SYDVKM. With 2 bases clipped from V and 0 bases from J, the junction kept 3 bases outside the gene matches. The CDR3 loop spans 15 amino acids. The CDR3 DNA sequence: TGTGCCAGCAGTTTAGGCGGGAGGACCTCCTACGAGCAGTACTTC. Amino acids: CASSLGGRTSYEQYF.

A few counts support this clone. The J gene is TRBJ1-1, the V gene TRBV27; D may be TRBD1 (5 bases). Trimming removed 2 bases from V and 0 bases from J, with 7 bases in between. CDR3 length equals 14 residues. From germline, CDR1 is MNHEY and CDR2 SMNVEV (reference sequence). The CDR3 protein is CASSLQGMNTEAFF. CDR3 coding DNA: TGTGCCAGCAGTTTACAGGGAATGAACACTGAAGCTTTCTTT.

The rearrangement joins TRBV6-5 to TRBJ1-1; D unclear. The CDR3 covers 13 residues. CDR1 and CDR2 from the germline V gene are MNHEY and SVGAGI. V lost 0 bases, J lost 1 base, and 3 bases lay in between. CDR3 protein: CASSYSKNTEAFF. For the CDR3, the DNA is TGTGCCAGCAGTTACTCTAAGAACACTGAAGCTTTCTTT.

This chain links TRBV6-5 with TRBJ2-7; the match to TRBD1 covers 8 bases. V gave up 6 bases and J gave up 7 bases; unmatched junction bases: 11. The CDR3 runs 14 residues. Germline V lookup: CDR1 MNHEY, CDR2 SVGAGI. The chain's CDR3 is CASRQTGVSREQYF. DNA of the CDR3: TGTGCCAGCAGGCAGACAGGGGTTTCGAGGGAGCAGTACTTC.

The gene calls are TRBV10-3 and TRBJ2-7; TRBD2 is a possible D gene (6 bases). The CDR3 length is 19 residues. V lost 4 bases and J lost 7, with 32 bases in between. The germline V gene has CDR1 ENHRY and CDR2 SYGVKD. Here the CDR3 reads CAISGPDNRRGRGSGEQYF. The DNA for the CDR3 is TGTGCCATCAGTGGCCCGGACAACCGTCGAGGGCGGGGTTCTGGGGAGCAGTACTTC.

This chain uses TRBV27 with TRBJ1-5; 7 nucleotides align to TRBD1. The germline CDR1 and CDR2 sequences are MNHEY and SMNVEV (reference sequence). The CDR3 runs 15 residues. The J segment lost 1 base and the V segment lost 10 bases, leaving 10 bases of the junction unmatched. The DNA of the CDR3 is TGTGCCACCAGACCGACAGGGATCAGCAATCAGCCCCAGCATTTT. It is translated as CATRPTGISNQPQHF.

V and J are TRBV6-5 and TRBJ2-7, with a tentative D call TRBD2 (6 bases). The germline CDR1 and CDR2 sequences are MNHEY and SVGAGI. The CDR3 sequence is 16 residues long. Between the trimmed V and J ends, which lost 2 bases and 0 bases, there was a span of 14 bases. CDR3: CASSYRDSWTSYEQYF. CDR3 in DNA: TGTGCCAGCAGTTACCGGGACTCGTGGACCTCCTACGAGCAGTACTTC.

V gene TRBV4-1 combines with J gene TRBJ2-7; D may be TRBD2 (6 bases). The CDR3 length is 14 residues. Trimming shortened V by 1 base and J by 4 bases, and 11 bases separated the two germline ends. Looked up from germline, CDR1 is MGHRA and CDR2 is YSYEKL. For the CDR3, the DNA is TGCGCCAGCAGCCAAGGGTGGGGACTTTACGAGCAGTACTTC. It specifies CASSQGWGLYEQYF.

J is TRBJ1-6 and V is TRBV18; tentatively, D is TRBD1 (6 bases). Trimming shortened V by 3 bases and J by 7 bases, and 16 bases separated the two germline ends. This CDR3 spans 16 amino acids. Germline assignment: CDR1 KGHSH and CDR2 LQKENI. The DNA for the CDR3 is TGTGCCAGCTCACCGGCGGGGGGCGCGGGAAATTCACCCCTCCACTTT. The encoded protein is CASSPAGGAGNSPLHF.

This clone was observed a single time. The V and J genes are TRBV28 and TRBJ1-2, with TRBD1 identical over 7 bases. CDR1 is MDHEN, CDR2 SYDVKM, per germline. The CDR3 runs to 16 residues. The V gene end was trimmed by 1 base and the J gene end by 1 base; junction bases not matched to a gene: 6. For the CDR3, the DNA is TGTGCCAGCAGTTTATCCTTTGGACAGGATAACTATGGCTACACCTTC. Translating it yields CASSLSFGQDNYGYTF.

The gene calls are TRBV6-1 and TRBJ1-1; D gene ambiguous. Trimming removed 0 bases at V and 3 bases at J, with 11 bases between. Germline V CDR1 and CDR2: MNHNS, SASEGT. This CDR3 has 15 amino acids. The CDR3 here is CASSEARGGYTEAFF. In nucleotides, the CDR3 is TGTGCCAGCAGTGAAGCGCGGGGTGGCTACACTGAAGCTTTCTTT.

V usage is TRBV5-1 and J usage is TRBJ2-2; tentative D call: TRBD2 (6 bases). The CDR3 sequence is 14 residues long. V gave up 4 bases and J gave up 3 bases, with 10 bases separating them. Germline V gene sequence: CDR1 SGHRS, CDR2 YFSETQ. The CDR3 spells CASSPSGDTGELFF. DNA of the CDR3: TGCGCCAGCAGCCCGTCGGGGGACACCGGGGAGCTGTTTTTT.

In its sample, this clone was seen once. The rearrangement joins TRBV6-5 to TRBJ1-5; possibly TRBD1 for D (6 bases). In germline, CDR1 is MNHEY, CDR2 SVGAGI. V dropped 5 bases and J dropped 9 bases, with 14 bases sitting between them. There are 13 residues in the CDR3. CDR3 nucleotide sequence: TGTGCCAGCAGTACAGGGCCCTTGAGGCCCCAGCATTTT. It encodes CASSTGPLRPQHF.

The chain is built from TRBV28 and TRBJ2-7; TRBD2 agrees at 7 bases. Germline loops: CDR1 MDHEN, CDR2 SYDVKM. The V and J ends lost 7 bases and 5 bases, in that order; junction bases with no gene match: 11. This CDR3 region has 14 residues. The CDR3 sequence is CASIKAGLHHEQYF. The CDR3 DNA reads as TGTGCCAGCATCAAAGCGGGATTGCACCACGAGCAGTACTTC. The full variable domain, with the rest looked up from reference TRBV28 and TRBJ2-7, is DVKVTQSSRYLVKRTGEKVFLECVQDMDHENMFWYRQDPGLGLRLIYFSYDVKMKEKGDIPEGYSVSREKKERFSLILESASTNQTSMYLCASIKAGLHHEQYFGPGTRLTVT.

The chain has TRBV7-9 and TRBJ1-6, with 9 bases matching TRBD1. Per germline, CDR1 SEHNR and CDR2 FQNEAQ (reference sequence). The CDR3 is made up of 15 amino acids. V was clipped by 5 bases and J by 5 bases; unmatched bases: 4. This CDR3 reads CASSGGQGDNSPLHF. CDR3 sequence (DNA): TGTGCCAGCAGCGGGGGACAGGGCGATAATTCACCCCTCCACTTT.

The rearrangement links TRBV30 to TRBJ1-2, with TRBD1 matching 7 bases. Germline loops: CDR1 GTSNPN, CDR2 SVGIG (reference sequence). The junction had 8 bases not matched to a gene; V was cut back by 0 bases and J by 7 bases. The CDR3 has 14 amino acids. CDR3 in DNA: TGTGCCTGGAGTGTACGGCGGACAGGAACTGGCTACACCTTC. This encodes CAWSVRRTGTGYTF. Drawing the rest from reference TRBV30 and TRBJ1-2, the complete variable domain is SQTIHQWPATLVQPVGSPLSLECTVEGTSNPNLYWYRQAAGRGLQLLFYSVGIGQISSEVPQNLSASRPQDRQFILSSKKLLLSDSGFYLCAWSVRRTGTGYTFGSGTRLTVV.

This rearrangement joins TRBV7-2 to TRBJ1-4, with 8 bases that match TRBD1. The CDR3 extends over 16 amino acids. The trim removed 5 bases at V and 5 bases at J, leaving 10 bases unmatched. Germline-derived CDR1 and CDR2 are SGHTA and FQGNSA. In DNA form, the CDR3 reads TGTGCCAGCAGCCGCGTAACGACAGGGGTCAATGAAAAACTGTTTTTT. It translates to CASSRVTTGVNEKLFF.